A single sample is the source of the 16 T cell receptor beta chains below, sequenced in a study of ipilimumab plus nivolumab after autologous stem cell transplantation. Libraries were prepared by immunoSEQ multiplex PCR; TCRdb keeps only in-frame clonotypes and omits some of them. The sample shows some 87,000 clones, nearly 85% of them seen only once. This specimen was PBMCs, taken in a trial of ipilimumab plus nivolumab as post-transplant consolidation. The receptors were sampled from a male donor with diffuse large B-cell lymphoma.

This rearrangement joins TRBV7-8 to TRBJ2-1; 8 nucleotides agree with TRBD2. Losses at the gene ends were 2 bases for V and 4 bases for J; bases not matched to a gene: 4. Germline V gene lookup returns CDR1 SGHVS and CDR2 FQNEAQ. CDR3 length: 15 residues. CDR3 sequence reads: CASSLRGGGYNEQFF. The CDR3 DNA is TGTGCCAGCAGCTTACGGGGGGGTGGATACAATGAGCAGTTCTTC.

The chain combines TRBV7-2 with TRBJ2-5, with 11 bases lining up with TRBD1. V lost 1 base and J lost 2; bases outside the gene matches: 6. The CDR3 runs 17 residues. Germline loops: CDR1 SGHTA, CDR2 FQGNSA. Written as DNA, the CDR3 is TGTGCCAGCAGCTTAGTCGGGACAGGGGGTGGGCAAGAGACCCAGTACTTC. Translation: CASSLVGTGGGQETQYF.

V is TRBV21-1 and J is TRBJ1-2; the tabulated D call, TRBD1, remains unverified against the DNA. TRBV21-1 is assigned pseudogene status. The CDR3 is 15 amino acids. The DNA for the CDR3 is TGTGCCAGCAGCAAAAACCCGGCAGGGGGTTGTGGCTACACCTTC. Protein product: CASSKNPAGGCGYTF.

V usage is TRBV5-8 and J usage is TRBJ1-4, with 12 nucleotides matching TRBD1. This CDR3 comprises 15 residues. The J segment lost 8 bases and the V segment lost 6 bases, leaving 8 bases of the junction unmatched. CDR1 SGHTS and CDR2 YDEGEE come from the germline V gene. CDR3 loop: CASKLGQGAGEKLFF. CDR3 sequence (DNA): TGTGCCAGCAAACTGGGACAGGGGGCAGGCGAAAAACTGTTTTTT.

The chain has TRBV7-6 and TRBJ2-1; D tentatively reads TRBD1 or TRBD2 (5 bases each). CDR1 SGHVS and CDR2 FNYEAQ come from the germline V gene. The V end lost 1 base, the J end lost 4 bases, and 8 bases lay between the germline ends. The CDR3 covers 14 residues. CDR3 region: CASSLGGPYNEQFF. CDR3 nucleotides: TGTGCCAGCAGCTTAGGGGGACCATACAATGAGCAGTTCTTC.

The chain links TRBV18 to TRBJ1-2; the match to TRBD1 covers 7 bases. Germline assignment: CDR1 KGHSH and CDR2 LQKENI. Germline trimming cut 6 bases from V and 8 bases from J; bases unmatched to any gene: 15. The CDR3 has 15 amino acids. CDR3 sequence reads: CASSIGRAGGDGYTF. The CDR3 DNA follows: TGTGCCAGCTCCATCGGGAGGGCAGGGGGTGACGGCTACACCTTC.

CDR3 protein: CASSLGTNYGYTF. In DNA form, the CDR3 reads TGTGCCAGCAGCTTAGGGACTAACTATGGCTACACCTTC. V and J are TRBV7-9 and TRBJ1-2; D gene unclear. Per germline, CDR1 SEHNR and CDR2 FQNEAQ (reference sequence). Trimming removed 1 base from V and 0 bases from J, with 3 bases in between. This CDR3 is built from 13 residues.

J is TRBJ2-7 and V is TRBV4-1, with 9 bases that match TRBD1. The V gene's germline CDR1 is MGHRA and CDR2 YSYEKL. The V and J ends lost 4 bases and 2 bases, in that order; junction bases with no gene match: 0. The CDR3 loop spans 13 amino acids. The CDR3 sequence is CASSRDRAYEQYF. CDR3 bases: TGCGCCAGCAGCCGGGACAGGGCCTACGAGCAGTACTTC.

This chain's CDR3 is CASSLDPIRNEQFF. In nucleotides, the CDR3 is TGTGCCAGCAGCTTAGATCCTATTCGCAATGAGCAGTTCTTC. V is TRBV7-2 and J is TRBJ2-1; no firm D call. Germline values: CDR1 SGHTA, CDR2 FQGNSA. The CDR3 sequence is 14 residues long. Trimming cost V 1 base and J 6 bases, with 10 bases left between them.

CDR3 nucleotides: TGCGCCAGCAAAGAGACGGGGCAAGAGACCCAGTACTTC. Its protein is CASKETGQETQYF. J is TRBJ2-5 and V is TRBV5-1; D is possibly TRBD2 (5 bases). CDR3 length: 13 residues. V lost 6 bases and J lost 2, with 11 bases in between. In germline, CDR1 is SGHRS, CDR2 YFSETQ.

The chain uses TRBV7-9 and TRBJ1-2; the D is unclear. Per the germline V gene, CDR1 is SEHNR and CDR2 is FQNEAQ (reference sequence). The CDR3 length is 13 residues. Between the trimmed V and J ends, which lost 5 bases and 8 bases, there was a span of 15 bases. CDR3 sequence: CASSPPVLFGYTF. CDR3 bases: TGTGCCAGCAGCCCTCCCGTCCTTTTCGGCTACACCTTC.

This clone was seen only a few times. This chain joins TRBV2 and TRBJ2-5; 7 bases fit TRBD1. The CDR3 has 15 residues. Germline values: CDR1 SNHLY, CDR2 FYNNEI. J lost 5 bases, V lost 6 bases, and 12 bases had no gene match. The CDR3 is CASRDGTALRETQYF. The CDR3 bases are TGTGCCAGCAGGGACGGGACAGCCCTCAGGGAGACCCAGTACTTC.

The rearrangement joins TRBV30 to TRBJ1-4, with TRBD1 matching over 7 bases. Per germline, CDR1 GTSNPN and CDR2 SVGIG (reference sequence). Trimming took 0 bases from V and 8 from J; bases not matched to a gene: 9. This CDR3 is built from 15 residues. In nucleotides, the CDR3 is TGTGCCTGGAGTGTAAAGGGCAGGGGGAAGGAAAAACTGTTTTTT. It translates to CAWSVKGRGKEKLFF.

V gene TRBV6-6 combines with J gene TRBJ1-5, with D maybe TRBD1 (5 bases). The CDR3 sequence is 15 residues long. Germline V CDR1 and CDR2: MNHNY, SVGAGI (reference sequence). V shed 0 bases and J shed 6 bases, with 12 bases lying between them. CDR3 nucleotides: TGTGCCAGCAGTTACTCACCGGGGGGAGGTCAGCCCCAGCATTTT. This gives the protein CASSYSPGGGQPQHF.

The V and J genes are TRBV5-1 and TRBJ2-1; D possibly corresponds to TRBD1 (7 bases). Germline CDR1 SGHRS, CDR2 YFSETQ. This CDR3 comprises 16 residues. Trimming pared 2 bases from V and 6 bases from J, leaving 18 bases between. The CDR3 nucleotides read TGCGCCAGCAGCTTCGGAGGGACAGCTACCTTCAATGAGCAGTTCTTC. This encodes CASSFGGTATFNEQFF.

The V gene is TRBV2, the J gene TRBJ2-5, with 8 bases identical to TRBD1. CDR1 and CDR2 (germline): SNHLY, FYNNEI. The V gene end was trimmed by 6 bases and the J gene end by 4 bases; junction bases not matched to a gene: 10. This CDR3 has 15 amino acids. CDR3 loop: CASSARGHTRETQYF. The CDR3 nucleotides are TGTGCCAGCAGCGCCAGGGGGCATACACGAGAGACCCAGTACTTC. Looking up the rest from reference TRBV2 and TRBJ2-5 gives the full variable domain: EPEVTQTPSHQVTQMGQEVILRCVPISNHLYFYWYRQILGQKVEFLVSFYNNEISEKSEIFDDQFSVERPDGSNFTLKIRSTKLEDSAMYFCASSARGHTRETQYFGPGTRLLVL.